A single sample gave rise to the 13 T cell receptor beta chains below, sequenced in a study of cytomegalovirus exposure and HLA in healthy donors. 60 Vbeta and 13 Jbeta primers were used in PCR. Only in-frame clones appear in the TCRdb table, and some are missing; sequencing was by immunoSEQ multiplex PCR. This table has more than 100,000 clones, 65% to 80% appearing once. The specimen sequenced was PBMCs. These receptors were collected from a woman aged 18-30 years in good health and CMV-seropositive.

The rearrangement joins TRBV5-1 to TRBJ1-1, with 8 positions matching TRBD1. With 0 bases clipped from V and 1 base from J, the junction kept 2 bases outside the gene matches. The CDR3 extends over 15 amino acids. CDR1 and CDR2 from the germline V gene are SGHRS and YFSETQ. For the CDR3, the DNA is TGCGCCAGCAGCTTGGAAGGGACAGGGAACACTGAAGCTTTCTTT. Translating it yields CASSLEGTGNTEAFF.

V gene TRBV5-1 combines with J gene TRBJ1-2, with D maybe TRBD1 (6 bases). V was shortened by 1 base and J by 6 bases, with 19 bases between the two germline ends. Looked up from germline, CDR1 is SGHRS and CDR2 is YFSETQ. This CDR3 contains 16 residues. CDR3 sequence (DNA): TGCGCCAGCAGCTTGACAGGGAGCATAGGGAGGGATGGCTACACCTTC. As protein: CASSLTGSIGRDGYTF. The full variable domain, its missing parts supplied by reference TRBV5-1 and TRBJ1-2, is KAGVTQTPRYLIKTRGQQVTLSCSPISGHRSVSWYQQTPGQGLQFLFEYFSETQRNKGNFPGRFSGRQFSNSRSEMNVSTLELGDSALYLCASSLTGSIGRDGYTFGSGTRLTVV.

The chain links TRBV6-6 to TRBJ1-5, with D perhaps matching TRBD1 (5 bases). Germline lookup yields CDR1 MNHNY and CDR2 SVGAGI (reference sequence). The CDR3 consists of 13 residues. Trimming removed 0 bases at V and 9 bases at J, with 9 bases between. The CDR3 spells CASSYSVGGPQHF. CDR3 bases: TGTGCCAGCAGTTACTCGGTGGGGGGGCCCCAGCATTTT.

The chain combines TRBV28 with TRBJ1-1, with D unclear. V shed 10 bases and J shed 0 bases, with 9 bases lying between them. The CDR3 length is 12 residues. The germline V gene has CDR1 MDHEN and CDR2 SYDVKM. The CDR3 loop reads CATQALNTEAFF. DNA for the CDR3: TGTGCCACCCAGGCCCTGAACACTGAAGCTTTCTTT.

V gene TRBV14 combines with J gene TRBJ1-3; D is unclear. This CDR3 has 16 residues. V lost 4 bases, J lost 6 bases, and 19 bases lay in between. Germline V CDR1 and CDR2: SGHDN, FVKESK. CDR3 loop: CASSLENRGRENTIYF. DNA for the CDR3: TGTGCCAGCAGCCTCGAGAACCGGGGAAGGGAAAACACCATATATTTT. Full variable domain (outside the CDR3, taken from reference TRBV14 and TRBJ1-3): EAGVTQFPSHSVIEKGQTVTLRCDPISGHDNLYWYRRVMGKEIKFLLHFVKESKQDESGMPNNRFLAERTGGTYSTLKVQPAELEDSGVYFCASSLENRGRENTIYFGEGSWLTVV.

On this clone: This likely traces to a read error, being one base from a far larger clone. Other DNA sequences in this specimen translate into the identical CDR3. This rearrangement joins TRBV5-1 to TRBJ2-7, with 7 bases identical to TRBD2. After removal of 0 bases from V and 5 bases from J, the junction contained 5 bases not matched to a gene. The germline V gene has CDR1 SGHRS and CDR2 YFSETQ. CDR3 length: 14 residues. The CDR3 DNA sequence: TGCGCCAGCAGCTTGGCCTTGGGGGGGAACGAGCAGTACTTC. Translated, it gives CASSLALGGNEQYF.

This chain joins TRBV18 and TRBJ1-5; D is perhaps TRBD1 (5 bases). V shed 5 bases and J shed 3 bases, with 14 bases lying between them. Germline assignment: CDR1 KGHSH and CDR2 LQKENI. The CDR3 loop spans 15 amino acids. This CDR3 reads CASSRDFALNQPQHF. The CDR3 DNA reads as TGTGCCAGCTCAAGGGACTTCGCCCTCAATCAGCCCCAGCATTTT.

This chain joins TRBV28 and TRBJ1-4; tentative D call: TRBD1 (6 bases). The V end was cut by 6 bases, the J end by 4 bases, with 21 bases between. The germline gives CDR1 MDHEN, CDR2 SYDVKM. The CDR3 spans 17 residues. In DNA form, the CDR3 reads TGTGCCAGCAGGGCAGGAAGTCGGGGGGGCTTTAATGAAAAACTGTTTTTT. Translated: CASRAGSRGGFNEKLFF.

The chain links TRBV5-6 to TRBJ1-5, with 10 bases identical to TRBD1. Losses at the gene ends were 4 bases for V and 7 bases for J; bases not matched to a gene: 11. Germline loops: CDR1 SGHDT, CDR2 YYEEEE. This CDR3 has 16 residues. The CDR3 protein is CASSPRQGAGRQPQHF. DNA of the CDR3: TGTGCCAGCAGCCCCCGACAGGGGGCAGGACGACAGCCCCAGCATTTT.

The CDR3 protein is CASSGGTDSNNEQFF. The CDR3 DNA follows: TGTGCCAGCAGCGGTGGGACGGACAGTAACAATGAGCAGTTCTTC. This chain joins TRBV9 and TRBJ2-1; D may be TRBD1 (6 bases). V gave up 3 bases and J gave up 5 bases, with 15 bases separating them. Germline V lookup: CDR1 SGDLS, CDR2 YYNGEE. The CDR3 spans 15 residues.

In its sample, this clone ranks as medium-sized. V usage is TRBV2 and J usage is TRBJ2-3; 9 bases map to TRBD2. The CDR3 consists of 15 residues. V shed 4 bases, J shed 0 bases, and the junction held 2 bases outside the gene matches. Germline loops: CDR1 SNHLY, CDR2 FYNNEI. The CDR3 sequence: CASSGLADSTDTQYF. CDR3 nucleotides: TGTGCCAGCAGTGGACTAGCGGACAGCACAGATACGCAGTATTTT.

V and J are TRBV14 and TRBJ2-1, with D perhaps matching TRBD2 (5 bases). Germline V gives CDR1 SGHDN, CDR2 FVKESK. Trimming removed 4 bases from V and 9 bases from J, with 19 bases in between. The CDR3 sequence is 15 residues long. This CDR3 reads CASSLARTGRGEQFF. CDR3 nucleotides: TGTGCCAGCAGCCTAGCCAGGACGGGAAGAGGTGAGCAGTTCTTC.

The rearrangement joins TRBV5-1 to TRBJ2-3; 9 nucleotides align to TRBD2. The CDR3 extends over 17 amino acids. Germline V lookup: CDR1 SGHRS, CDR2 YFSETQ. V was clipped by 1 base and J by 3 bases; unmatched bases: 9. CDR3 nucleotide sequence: TGCGCCAGCAGCTTGTTCGGGGCGGGGGGGATTACAGATACGCAGTATTTT. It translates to CASSLFGAGGITDTQYF.